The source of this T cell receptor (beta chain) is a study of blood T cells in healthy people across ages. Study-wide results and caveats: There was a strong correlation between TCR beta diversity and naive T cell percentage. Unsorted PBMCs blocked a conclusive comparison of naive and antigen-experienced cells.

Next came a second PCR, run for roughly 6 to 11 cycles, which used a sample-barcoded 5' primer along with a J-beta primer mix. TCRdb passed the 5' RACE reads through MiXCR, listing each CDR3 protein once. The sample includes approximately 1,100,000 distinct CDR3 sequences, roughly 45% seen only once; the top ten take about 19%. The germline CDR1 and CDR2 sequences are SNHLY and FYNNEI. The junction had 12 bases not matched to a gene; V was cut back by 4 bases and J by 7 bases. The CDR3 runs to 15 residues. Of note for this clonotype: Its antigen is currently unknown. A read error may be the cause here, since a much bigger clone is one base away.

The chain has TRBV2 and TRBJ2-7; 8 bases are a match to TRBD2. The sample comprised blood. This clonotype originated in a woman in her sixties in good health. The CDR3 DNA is TGTGCCAGCAGTGGCCCGGGACTAGGATCGGGAGAGCAGTACTTC. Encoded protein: CASSGPGLGSGEQYF.